This T cell receptor (beta chain) is from a study of T cell responses to AZD1222 COVID-19 vaccine. Assay: immunoSEQ multiplex PCR; the TCRdb copy retains only in-frame clones and omits some. Of approximately 120,000 clones in the sample, over 80% were seen once. The germline CDR1 and CDR2 sequences are MNHEY and SVGAGI. Trimming removed 10 bases from V and 3 bases from J, with 15 bases in between. CDR3 size: 13 residues. The TCR sequence derives from an adult in good health. The chain joins TRBV6-5 to TRBJ1-1; D unresolved. The specimen comprised peripheral blood, sampled on day 0 of AZD1222 vaccination. The CDR3 DNA follows: TGTGCCAACCGCGGCAGGACGGACACTGAAGCTTTCTTT. As protein: CANRGRTDTEAFF.